This T cell receptor (beta chain) was recovered during a study of shared clonotypes between healthy human individuals. The germline V and J ends were trimmed by 7 bases and 4 bases, with 16 bases remaining between them. CDR3 length: 14 amino acids. Germline V lookup: CDR1 SNHLY, CDR2 FYNNEI. Researchers partitioned CD4+ cells into CD45RA+ naive and CD45RA-negative memory subsets. Details on this clone: Its antigen is unidentified.

A deep-level run was used for the assay. Produced via immunoSEQ multiplex PCR; TCRdb's table is partial and in-frame only. The sample shows approximately 2.4 million clones, more than 90% of them seen only once. Broader study findings: A generally larger estimated richness was seen in naive subsets than in memory subsets.

The TCR was taken from a man aged 18-30 years in good health. Specimen: naive CD4+ T cells sorted from blood. Subset reported: CD45RA+ positively selected. The chain combines TRBV2 with TRBJ1-1, with D tentatively TRBD1 (6 bases). CDR3 region: CASKLGGLGTEAFF. The CDR3 DNA reads as TGTGCCAGCAAATTGGGGGGGCTGGGCACTGAAGCTTTCTTT.